This T cell receptor beta chain emerged from a study of PD-1 blockade in classical Hodgkin lymphoma. General study results and limits: Undefined causes, possibly disease activity or prior therapy, underlie the repertoire differences.

Indicated time point: newly diagnosed, previously untreated cHL patient sample. CDR1 is MDHEN, CDR2 SYDVKM, per germline. V trimming: 7 bases; J trimming: 5 bases; junction bases outside the gene matches: 11. The CDR3 consists of 14 residues. The data were produced by immunoSEQ multiplex PCR, yet TCRdb's version contains in-frame clones alone and is incomplete. The sample contains 20,000 to 25,000 clones, 94% of which appear only once. Concerning this clone itself: Its matching antigen is unknown.

This clonotype originated in a human donor with classical Hodgkin lymphoma. V is TRBV28 and J is TRBJ2-7, with TRBD1 identical over 7 bases. Sequencing was carried out using peripheral blood mononuclear cells (PBMCs). CDR3 amino acids: CASTPGTERNEQYF. The CDR3 DNA sequence: TGTGCCAGCACTCCCGGGACAGAAAGAAACGAGCAGTACTTC. Full variable domain (rest looked up from reference TRBV28 and TRBJ2-7): DVKVTQSSRYLVKRTGEKVFLECVQDMDHENMFWYRQDPGLGLRLIYFSYDVKMKEKGDIPEGYSVSREKKERFSLILESASTNQTSMYLCASTPGTERNEQYFGPGTRLTVT.